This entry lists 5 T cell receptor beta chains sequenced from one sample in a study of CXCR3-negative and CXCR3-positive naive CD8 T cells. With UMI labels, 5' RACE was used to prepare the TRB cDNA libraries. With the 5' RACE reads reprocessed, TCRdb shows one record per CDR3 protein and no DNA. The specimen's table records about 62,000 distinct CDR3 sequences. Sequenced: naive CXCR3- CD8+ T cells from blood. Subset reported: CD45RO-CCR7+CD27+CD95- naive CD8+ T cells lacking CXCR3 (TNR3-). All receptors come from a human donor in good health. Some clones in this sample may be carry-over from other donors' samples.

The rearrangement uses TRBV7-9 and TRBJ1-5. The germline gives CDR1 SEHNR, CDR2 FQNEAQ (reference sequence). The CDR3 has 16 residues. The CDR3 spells CASSRAGYDGDQPQHF.

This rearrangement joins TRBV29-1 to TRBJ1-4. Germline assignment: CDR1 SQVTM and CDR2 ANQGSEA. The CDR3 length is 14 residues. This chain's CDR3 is CSVEAAESTEKLFF.

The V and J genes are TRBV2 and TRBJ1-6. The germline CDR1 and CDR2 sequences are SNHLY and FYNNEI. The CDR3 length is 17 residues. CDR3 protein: CASSDVAGTPMYSPLHF.

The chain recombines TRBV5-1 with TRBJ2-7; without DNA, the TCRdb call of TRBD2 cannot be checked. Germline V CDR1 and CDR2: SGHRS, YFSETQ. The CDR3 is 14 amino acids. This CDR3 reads CASSGGWLSDEQYF.

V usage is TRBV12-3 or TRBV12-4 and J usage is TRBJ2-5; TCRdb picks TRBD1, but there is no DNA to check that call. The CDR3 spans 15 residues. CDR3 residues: CASSLVGQAEETQYF.